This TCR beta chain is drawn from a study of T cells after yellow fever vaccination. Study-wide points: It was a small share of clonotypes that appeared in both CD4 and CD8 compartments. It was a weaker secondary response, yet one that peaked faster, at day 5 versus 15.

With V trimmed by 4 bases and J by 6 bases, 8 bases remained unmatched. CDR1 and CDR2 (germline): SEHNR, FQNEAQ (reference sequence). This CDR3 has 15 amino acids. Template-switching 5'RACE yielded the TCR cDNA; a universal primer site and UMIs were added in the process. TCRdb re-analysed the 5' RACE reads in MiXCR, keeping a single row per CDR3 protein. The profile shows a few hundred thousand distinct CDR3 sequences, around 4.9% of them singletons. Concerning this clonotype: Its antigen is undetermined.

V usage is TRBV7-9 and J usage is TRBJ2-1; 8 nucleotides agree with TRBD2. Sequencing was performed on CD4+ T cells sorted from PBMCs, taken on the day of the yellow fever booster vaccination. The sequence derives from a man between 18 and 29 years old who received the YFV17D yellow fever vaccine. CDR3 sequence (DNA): TGTGCCAGCAGCTCCATCGGACTAGCTGGCAATGAGCAGTTCTTC. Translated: CASSSIGLAGNEQFF. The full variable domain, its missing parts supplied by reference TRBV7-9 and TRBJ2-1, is DTGVSQNPRHKITKRGQNVTFRCDPISEHNRLYWYRQTLGQGPEFLTYFQNEAQLEKSRLLSDRFSAERPKGSFSTLEIQRTEQGDSAMYLCASSSIGLAGNEQFFGPGTRLTVL.